The sequence of this T cell receptor beta chain was determined in a study of shared clonotypes between healthy human individuals. The method was immunoSEQ multiplex PCR; TCRdb's version includes in-frame clones alone and lacks a portion of them. The sample contains 2 million to 3 million clones, over 85% of which appear only once. The germline CDR1 and CDR2 sequences are SGHNT and YYREEE (reference sequence). CDR3 length: 12 residues. V gave up 3 bases and J gave up 6 bases, with 7 bases separating them. The sequencing input was naive CD4+ T cells from PBMCs. The subset: CD45RA+ positively selected. V is TRBV5-4 and J is TRBJ1-5, with D unclear. The sequence was collected from a young man in good health. Some clones in this sample may be carry-over from other donors' samples. The CDR3 region has the DNA TGTGCCAGCAGCTCCCCGGGTCAGCCCCAGCATTTT. Amino acids: CASSSPGQPQHF.